This TCR beta chain was documented in a study of vaccination and CD4 T cells after COVID-19. Study context: Post-vaccine sampling followed dose two by a median 72 days (range 14 to 241).

Treatment reported: roughly 10-day PBMC culture with coronavirus spike peptide pools or control peptides (ViraFEST assay). The assay that was used to sequence DNA from cultured CD4+ T cells was the Oncomine TCR Beta short-read assay. TCRdb fed the PCR reads into MiXCR, producing one record per CDR3 protein. This table holds 12,000 or so distinct CDR3 sequences, roughly 26% found once. This clonotype turned up a few times. Its antigen is undetermined. The source material was CD4+ T cells from blood, cultured in vitro, sampled before SARS-CoV-2 vaccination. The origin of this receptor is a human donor who received a COVID-19 vaccine.

The CDR3 loop reads CASRPQGANTDTQYF. The CDR3 DNA reads TGTGCCAGCAGACCACAGGGGGCGAATACAGATACGCAGTATTTT. The chain couples TRBV27 to TRBJ2-3; 9 positions agree with TRBD1. Germline CDR1 MNHEY, CDR2 SMNVEV (reference sequence). V lost 6 bases and J lost 3; bases outside the gene matches: 7. The CDR3 contains 15 residues.